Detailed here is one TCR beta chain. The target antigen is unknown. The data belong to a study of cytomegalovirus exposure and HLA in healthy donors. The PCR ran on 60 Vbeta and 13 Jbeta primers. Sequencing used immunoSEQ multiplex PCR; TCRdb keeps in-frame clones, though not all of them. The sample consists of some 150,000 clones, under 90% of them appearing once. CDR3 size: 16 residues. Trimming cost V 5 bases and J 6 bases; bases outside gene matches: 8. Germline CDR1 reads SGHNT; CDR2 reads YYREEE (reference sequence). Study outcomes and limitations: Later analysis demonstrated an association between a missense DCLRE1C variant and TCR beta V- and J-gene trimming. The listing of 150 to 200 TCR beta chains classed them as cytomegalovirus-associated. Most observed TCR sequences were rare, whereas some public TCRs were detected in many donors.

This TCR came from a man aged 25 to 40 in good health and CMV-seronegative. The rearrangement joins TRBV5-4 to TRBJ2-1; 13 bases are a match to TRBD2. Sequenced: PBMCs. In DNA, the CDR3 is TGTGCCAGCAGTTCACTAGCGGGGGGGGCGGCCAATGAGCAGTTCTTC. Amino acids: CASSSLAGGAANEQFF.